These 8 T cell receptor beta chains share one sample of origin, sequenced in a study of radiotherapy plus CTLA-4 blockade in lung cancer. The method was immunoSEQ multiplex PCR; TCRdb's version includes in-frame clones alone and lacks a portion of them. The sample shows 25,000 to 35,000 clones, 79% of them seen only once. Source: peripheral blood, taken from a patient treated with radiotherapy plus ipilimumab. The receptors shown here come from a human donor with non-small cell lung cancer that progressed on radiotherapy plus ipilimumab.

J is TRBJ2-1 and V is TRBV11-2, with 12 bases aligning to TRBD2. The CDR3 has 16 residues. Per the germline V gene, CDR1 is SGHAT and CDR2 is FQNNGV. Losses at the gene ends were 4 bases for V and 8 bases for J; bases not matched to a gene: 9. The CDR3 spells CASSSLGLAGIDEQFF. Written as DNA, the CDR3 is TGTGCCAGCAGCTCCCTCGGACTAGCGGGGATAGATGAGCAGTTCTTC.

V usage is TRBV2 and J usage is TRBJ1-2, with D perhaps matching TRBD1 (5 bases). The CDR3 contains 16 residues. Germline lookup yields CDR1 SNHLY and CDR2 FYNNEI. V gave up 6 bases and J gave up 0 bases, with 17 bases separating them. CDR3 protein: CASRPGHELANYGYTF. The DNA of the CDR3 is TGTGCCAGCAGGCCCGGACACGAGTTAGCTAACTATGGCTACACCTTC. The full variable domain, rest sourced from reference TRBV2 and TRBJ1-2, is EPEVTQTPSHQVTQMGQEVILRCVPISNHLYFYWYRQILGQKVEFLVSFYNNEISEKSEIFDDQFSVERPDGSNFTLKIRSTKLEDSAMYFCASRPGHELANYGYTFGSGTRLTVV.

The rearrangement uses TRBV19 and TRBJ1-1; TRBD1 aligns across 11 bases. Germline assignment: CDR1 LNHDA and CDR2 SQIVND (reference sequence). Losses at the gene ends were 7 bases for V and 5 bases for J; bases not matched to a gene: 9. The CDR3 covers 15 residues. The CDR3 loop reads CASIGQGAYWTEAFF. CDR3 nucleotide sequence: TGTGCCAGTATTGGACAGGGGGCATATTGGACTGAAGCTTTCTTT.

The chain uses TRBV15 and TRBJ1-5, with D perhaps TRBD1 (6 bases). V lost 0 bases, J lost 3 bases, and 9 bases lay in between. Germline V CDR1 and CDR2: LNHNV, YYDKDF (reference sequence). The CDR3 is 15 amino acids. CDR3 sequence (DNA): TGTGCCACCAGCAGAGATCCGGGACACAATCAGCCCCAGCATTTT. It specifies CATSRDPGHNQPQHF.

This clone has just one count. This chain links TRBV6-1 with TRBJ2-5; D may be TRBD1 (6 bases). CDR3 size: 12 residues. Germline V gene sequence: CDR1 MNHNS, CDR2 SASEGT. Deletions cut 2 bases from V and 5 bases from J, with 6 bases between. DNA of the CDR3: TGTGCCAGCAGTGAAAGGGGGGAGACCCAGTACTTC. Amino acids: CASSERGETQYF.

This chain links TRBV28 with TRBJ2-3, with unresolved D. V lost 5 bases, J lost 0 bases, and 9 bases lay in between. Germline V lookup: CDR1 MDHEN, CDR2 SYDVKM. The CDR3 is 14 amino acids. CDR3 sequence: CASSPLGSTDTQYF. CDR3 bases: TGTGCCAGCAGTCCTTTAGGGAGCACAGATACGCAGTATTTT.

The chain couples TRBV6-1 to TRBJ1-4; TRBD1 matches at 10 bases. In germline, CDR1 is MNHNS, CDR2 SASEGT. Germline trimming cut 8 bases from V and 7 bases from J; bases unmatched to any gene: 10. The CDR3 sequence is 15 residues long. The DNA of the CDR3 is TGTGCCAGCTTACCACCCGGGACAGGGGCTGAAAAACTGTTTTTT. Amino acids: CASLPPGTGAEKLFF.

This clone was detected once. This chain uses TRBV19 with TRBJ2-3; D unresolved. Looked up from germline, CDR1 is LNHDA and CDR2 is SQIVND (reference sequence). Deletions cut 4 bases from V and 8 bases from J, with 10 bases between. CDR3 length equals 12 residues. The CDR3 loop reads CASSTQLGTQYF. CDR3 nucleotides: TGTGCCAGTAGTACCCAGCTGGGTACGCAGTATTTT.